One and the same sample provided the 9 T cell receptor beta chains below, sequenced in a study of T cells in women clearing cervical HPV infection. The method was immunoSEQ multiplex PCR; TCRdb's version includes in-frame clones alone and lacks a portion of them. The sample totals 15,000 to 20,000 clones. Sequenced sample: blood buffy coat. The receptors were sampled from a woman aged 18 to 75 with a cervical HPV16 infection that either progressed to CIN3+ or cleared (not recorded which).

Points on this clone: One end of the junction is discordant with germline, which a read error may explain. The same CDR3 is also encoded by other DNA sequences in this sample. CDR3 sequence reads: CASSREGQHRSGNTIYF. CDR3 bases read: TGTGCCAGCTCACGGGAGGGACAGCATCGCTCTGGAAACACT. V usage is TRBV18 and J usage is TRBJ1-3; 7 bases align to TRBD1. Read data end 3 residues before the CDR3 end; the end is taken from the germline J gene. The CDR3 is 17 residues long. The V gene's germline CDR1 is KGHSH and CDR2 LQKENI.

To note about this clone: The read ends 3 residues before the CDR3 terminus; that terminus is restored from the germline J gene. V and J are TRBV27 and TRBJ2-7, with 10 bases identical to TRBD2. Trimming took 5 bases from V and 0 from J; bases not matched to a gene: 4. The CDR3 contains 15 residues. Germline V gives CDR1 MNHEY, CDR2 SMNVEV (reference sequence). CDR3 sequence: CASSQERGGSYEQYF. CDR3 bases read: TGTGCCAGCAGTCAGGAGCGGGGGGGCTCCTACGAG.

With respect to this clone: The read halts 3 residues ahead of the CDR3 end, with the missing end drawn from the germline J gene. The chain uses TRBV30 and TRBJ1-4; 8 bases match TRBD1. The V gene end was trimmed by 0 bases and the J gene end by 7 bases; junction bases not matched to a gene: 4. The CDR3 runs to 14 residues. Germline CDR1 and CDR2: GTSNPN and SVGIG (reference sequence). The chain's CDR3 is CAWSVGQGGEKLFF. The sequenced CDR3 bases are TGTGCCTGGAGTGTAGGACAGGGAGGTGAAAAA.

As regards this clone: With the read ending 3 residues before the CDR3 end, the germline J gene is used to fill in that end. J is TRBJ2-2 and V is TRBV9; TRBD1 matches 10 bases. Germline CDR1 and CDR2: SGDLS and YYNGEE. The CDR3 is 15 residues long. The CDR3 sequence is CASSAPGQGYSPLFF. CDR3 DNA (partial): TGTGCCAGCAGCGCACCGGGACAGGGGTATTCACCG.

Notes on this clone: Coverage ceases 3 residues before the CDR3 finishes, and the germline J gene fills in the end. The rearrangement links TRBV18 to TRBJ1-4; 7 positions match TRBD1. This CDR3 is built from 15 residues. CDR1 KGHSH and CDR2 LQKENI come from the germline V gene. The V and J ends lost 5 bases and 5 bases, in that order; junction bases with no gene match: 8. The CDR3 is CASSKPGQRNEKLFF. The CDR3 bases that were read are TGTGCCAGCTCAAAACCGGGACAGAGAAATGAAAAA. Full variable domain (missing parts from reference TRBV18 and TRBJ1-4): NAGVMQNPRHLVRRRGQEARLRCSPMKGHSHVYWYRQLPEEGLKFMVYLQKENIIDESGMPKERFSAEFPKEGPSILRIQQVVRGDSAAYFCASSKPGQRNEKLFFGSGTQLSVL.

On this clone itself: With the read ending 3 residues before the CDR3 end, the germline J gene is used to fill in that end. The rearrangement joins TRBV7-9 to TRBJ1-2; the D is unclear. The length of the CDR3 is 14 residues. The germline V gene encodes CDR1 SEHNR and CDR2 FQNEAQ (reference sequence). CDR3 DNA (partial): TGTGCCAGCAGCTCGACTAGCGGTACCTACGAC. Its protein product is CASSSTSGTYD. The CDR3 reads in full as CASSSTSGTYDYTF.

About this clone: Read sequence stops 3 residues before the CDR3 end, and the germline J gene provides the missing end. The chain is built from TRBV18 and TRBJ2-5; perhaps TRBD1 as D (5 bases). Looked up from germline, CDR1 is KGHSH and CDR2 is LQKENI. V was pared by 2 bases and J by 7 bases, with 11 bases between. This CDR3 spans 13 amino acids. CDR3 bases read: TGTGCCAGCTCACCAGACAGCTCAGGGACC. It yields the protein CASSPDSSGT. The whole CDR3 sequence reads CASSPDSSGTQYF.

Notes on this clone: The read terminates 3 residues before the CDR3 end, so the remaining end is supplied by the germline J gene. The chain carries TRBV19 and TRBJ2-1; 8 nucleotides align to TRBD1. CDR3 size: 18 residues. CDR1 is LNHDA, CDR2 SQIVND, per germline (reference sequence). V dropped 5 bases and J dropped 0; count of bases not matched to a gene: 12. The CDR3 here is CASSEDRVASSSYNEQFF. Incomplete CDR3 DNA: TGTGCCAGTAGTGAGGACAGGGTTGCGAGTAGCTCCTACAATGAG.

To note about this clone: With the read ending 3 residues before the CDR3 end, the germline J gene is used to fill in that end. The V call is TRBV6-1, the J call TRBJ2-5; D is undetermined. Germline-derived CDR1 and CDR2 are MNHNS and SASEGT. CDR3 length: 14 amino acids. Deletions cut 2 bases from V and 1 base from J, with 8 bases between. CDR3 protein: CASSEQSGQETQYF. The DNA read from the CDR3 is TGTGCCAGCAGTGAACAGTCAGGCCAAGAGACC.